These T cell receptor beta chains were read from a single sample in a study of blood T cells in healthy people across ages. TCRdb ran MiXCR on the 5' RACE reads and lists one entry per CDR3 protein. The top ten hold 0.65% to 0.75% of the sample, which has around 990,000 distinct CDR3 sequences, less than 25% seen once. The same data also contributed to another study, on T cells of mothers and their children.

Sequenced sample: blood. The receptors come from a girl aged 2 to 9 in good health. CDR3s include the opening cysteine and the closing phenylalanine or tryptophan. D genes are given only for firm matches.

V	D	CDR3
TRBV7-9	NA	CASSPGAIEGSPLHF
TRBV20-1	NA	CSATHQGRANIQYF
TRBV7-2	NA	CASNLGGINEKLFF
TRBV3-1	NA	CASSHAGYNEQFF
TRBV14	NA	CASSQATSYNEQFF
TRBV11-2	NA	CASSRNSGRNPYGYTF
TRBV5-8	TRBD1	CASSEGTGKNIQYF
TRBV4-1	NA	CASSPITGYGYTF
TRBV14	NA	CASSQGLLNIQYF
TRBV7-2	NA	CASSFSGQGSSYNEQFF
TRBV6-5	NA	CASSTLATGQYF